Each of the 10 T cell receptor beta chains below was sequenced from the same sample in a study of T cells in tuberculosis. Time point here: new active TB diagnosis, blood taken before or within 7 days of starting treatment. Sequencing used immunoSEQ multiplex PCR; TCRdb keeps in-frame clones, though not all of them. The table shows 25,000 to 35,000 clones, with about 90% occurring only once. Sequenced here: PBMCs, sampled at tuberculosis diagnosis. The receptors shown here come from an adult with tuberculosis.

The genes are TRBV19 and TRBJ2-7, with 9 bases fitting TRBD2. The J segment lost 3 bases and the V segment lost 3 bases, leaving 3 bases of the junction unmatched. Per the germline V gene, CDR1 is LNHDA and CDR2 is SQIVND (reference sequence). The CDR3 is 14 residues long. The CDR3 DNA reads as TGTGCCAGTAGTATTAGCGGGAGTGGCTACGAGCAGTACTTC. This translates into CASSISGSGYEQYF.

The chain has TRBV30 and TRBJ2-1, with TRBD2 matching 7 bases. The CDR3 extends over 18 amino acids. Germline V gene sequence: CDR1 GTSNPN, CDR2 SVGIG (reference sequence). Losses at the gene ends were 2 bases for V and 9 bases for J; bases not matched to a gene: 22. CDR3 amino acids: CAWSTGIRGGGRATEQFF. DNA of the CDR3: TGTGCCTGGAGTACCGGAATTCGAGGCGGGGGTAGGGCAACTGAGCAGTTCTTC.

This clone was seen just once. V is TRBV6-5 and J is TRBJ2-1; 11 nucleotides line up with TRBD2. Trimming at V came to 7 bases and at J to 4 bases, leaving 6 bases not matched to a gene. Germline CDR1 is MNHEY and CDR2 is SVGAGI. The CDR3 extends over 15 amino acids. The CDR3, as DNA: TGTGCCAGCAAGTTAGCGGGGGGGCCATACAATGAGCAGTTCTTC. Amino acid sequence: CASKLAGGPYNEQFF.

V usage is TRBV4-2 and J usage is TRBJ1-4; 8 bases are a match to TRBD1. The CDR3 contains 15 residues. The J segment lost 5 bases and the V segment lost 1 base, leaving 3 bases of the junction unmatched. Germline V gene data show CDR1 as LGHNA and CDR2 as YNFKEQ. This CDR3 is CASSQGDRSNEKLFF. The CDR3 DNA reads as TGTGCCAGCAGCCAAGGGGACAGGAGCAATGAAAAACTGTTTTTT.

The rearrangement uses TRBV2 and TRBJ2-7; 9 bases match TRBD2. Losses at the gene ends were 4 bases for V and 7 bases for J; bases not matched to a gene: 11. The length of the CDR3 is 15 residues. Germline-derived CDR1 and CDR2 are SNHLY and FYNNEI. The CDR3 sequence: CASSASRAGGSEQYF. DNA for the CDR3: TGTGCCAGCAGTGCCAGCCGAGCGGGAGGTAGTGAGCAGTACTTC.

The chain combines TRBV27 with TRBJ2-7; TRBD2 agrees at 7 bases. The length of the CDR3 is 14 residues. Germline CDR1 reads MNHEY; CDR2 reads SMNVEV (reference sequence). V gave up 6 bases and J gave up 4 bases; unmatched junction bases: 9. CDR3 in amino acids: CASRLSGNLYEQYF. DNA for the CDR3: TGTGCCAGCAGGCTGAGCGGGAACCTGTACGAGCAGTACTTC.

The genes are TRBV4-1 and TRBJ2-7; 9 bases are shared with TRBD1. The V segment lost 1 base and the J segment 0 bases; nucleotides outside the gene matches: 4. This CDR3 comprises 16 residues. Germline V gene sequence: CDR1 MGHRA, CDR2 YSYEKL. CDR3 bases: TGCGCCAGCAGCCAAGGACAGGGGGGATTCTCCTACGAGCAGTACTTC. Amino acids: CASSQGQGGFSYEQYF.

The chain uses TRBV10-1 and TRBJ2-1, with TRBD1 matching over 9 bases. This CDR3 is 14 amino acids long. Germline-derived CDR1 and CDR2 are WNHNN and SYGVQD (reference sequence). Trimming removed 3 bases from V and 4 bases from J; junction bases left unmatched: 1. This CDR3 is CASSDGQGYNEQFF. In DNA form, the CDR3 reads TGCGCCAGCAGTGATGGACAGGGGTACAATGAGCAGTTCTTC.

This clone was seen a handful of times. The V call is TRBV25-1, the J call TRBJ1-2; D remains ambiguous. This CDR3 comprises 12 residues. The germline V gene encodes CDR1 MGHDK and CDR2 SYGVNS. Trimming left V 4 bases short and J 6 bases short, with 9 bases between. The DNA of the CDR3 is TGTGCCAGCAGTGGGCGGTCCGATGGCTACACCTTC. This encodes CASSGRSDGYTF.

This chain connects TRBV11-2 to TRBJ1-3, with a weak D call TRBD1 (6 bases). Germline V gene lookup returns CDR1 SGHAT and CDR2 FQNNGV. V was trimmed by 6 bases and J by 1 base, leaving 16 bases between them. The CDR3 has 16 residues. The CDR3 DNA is TGTGCCAGCAGACATCAGACCGACAGGTCTGGAAACACCATATATTTT. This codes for CASRHQTDRSGNTIYF.